This T cell receptor (beta chain) was profiled in a study of CD8 T cells in ankylosing spondylitis. Overall study findings and caveats: In synovial fluid and blood from reactive arthritis, some motif variants were previously reported. Disease-linked clones reportedly showed significant enrichment in matched ankylosing spondylitis synovial fluid. It appeared that ankylosing spondylitis blood was characterized by a TCR beta motif of several highly homologous variants.

Comment on this clonotype: The antigen is undetermined.

In germline, CDR1 is ENHRY, CDR2 SYGVKD. The CDR3 runs to 14 residues. V dropped 3 bases and J dropped 3 bases, with 10 bases sitting between them. Making the TCR beta libraries involved quantitative 5'-RACE with molecular barcodes. TCRdb ran MiXCR on the 5' RACE reads and lists one entry per CDR3 protein. This table has about 330,000 distinct CDR3 sequences, 8% appearing once. Input material: blood, either unsorted or a sorted T cell fraction (not recorded which). The chain recombines TRBV10-3 with TRBJ2-3; a weak D match, TRBD1 (5 bases). This sequence was found in a male donor with ankylosing spondylitis. As DNA, the CDR3 is TGTGCCATCAGTGATGACAGTACAACAGATACGCAGTATTTT. It translates to CAISDDSTTDTQYF.